A selection of T cell receptor beta chains follows, all from one sample in a study of cytomegalovirus exposure and HLA in healthy donors. This table comes from immunoSEQ multiplex PCR, and its TCRdb copy is limited to in-frame clones, with some not included. The data hold some 190,000 clones, with about 87% observed a single time. Specimen: PBMCs. Receptors were obtained from a young woman in good health and CMV-seronegative. CDR3s include the opening cysteine and the closing phenylalanine or tryptophan. The D gene is left open where the match is weak. Not all rows give a size; the values are once, few, many and, for expanded clones, a class.

V gene	J gene	D gene	clone size	CDR3 DNA	CDR3 protein
TRBV9	TRBJ2-1	TRBD2	.	TGTGCCAGCAGCGGGACTAGCGGGAGCAATGAGCAGTTCTTC	CASSGTSGSNEQFF
TRBV28	TRBJ1-2	.	.	TGTGCCCTTACCCCGACAGGCAATCATAACTATGGCTACACCTTC	CALTPTGNHNYGYTF
TRBV11-1	TRBJ2-7	TRBD2	.	TGTGCCAGCAGCTTGACTAGCCTCTACGAGCAGTACTTC	CASSLTSLYEQYF
TRBV10-3	TRBJ2-1	.	.	TGTGCCATCAGTGACTCAAAAGCGAGCTCCTACAATGAGCAGTTCTTC	CAISDSKASSYNEQFF
TRBV28	TRBJ2-7	.	.	TGTGCCAGCAGTTTAGGGGGGATATACGAGCAGTACTTC	CASSLGGIYEQYF
TRBV7-9	TRBJ2-4	.	.	TGTGCCAGCAGCTTAAACGGGGGAAGGGACTTC	CASSLNGGRDF
TRBV5-1	TRBJ2-1	TRBD1	.	TGCGCCAGCAGCGACGGGACAGGGGACTACAATGAGCAGTTCTTC	CASSDGTGDYNEQFF
TRBV5-4	TRBJ1-4	.	.	TGTGCCAGCAGCCAGACAGGAGTTAATGAAAAACTGTTTTTT	CASSQTGVNEKLFF
TRBV6-6	TRBJ1-1	.	.	TGTGCCAGCAGTTACCGACCGGGGATGAACACTGAAGCTTTCTTT	CASSYRPGMNTEAFF
TRBV6-5	TRBJ1-2	TRBD1	.	TGTGCCAGCAGTTACAGGGTCGCCGACAGGGGGAATGGCTACACCTTC	CASSYRVADRGNGYTF
TRBV18	TRBJ1-2	.	few	TGTGCCAGCTCACCGACTGACGACGGGGGAGGCTATGGCTACACCTTC	CASSPTDDGGGYGYTF
TRBV28	TRBJ1-5	.	.	TGTGCCAGCAGCCTAGGTAGGATCAGCAATCAGCCCCAGCATTTT	CASSLGRISNQPQHF
TRBV7-2	TRBJ1-5	TRBD1	once	TGTGCCAGCAGCTTAGAGGGACAGGAATACAGCCAGCCCCAGCATTTT	CASSLEGQEYSQPQHF
TRBV5-5	TRBJ1-2	TRBD1	once	TGTGCCAGCAGACGGACAGGCCTCGGGGCCTACACCTTC	CASRRTGLGAYTF
TRBV5-1	TRBJ1-4	TRBD1	.	TGCGCCAGCAGCGGAACCGGGACAGGGGTTGAAAAACTGTTTTTT	CASSGTGTGVEKLFF
TRBV9	TRBJ2-7	.	.	TGTGCCAGCAGCGTAGGCCCAGGCATCTCCTACGAGCAGTACTTC	CASSVGPGISYEQYF
TRBV6-1	TRBJ1-2	.	once	TGTGCCACCACCCCGCGGACTGAGACCTATGGCTACACCTTC	CATTPRTETYGYTF
TRBV7-9	TRBJ1-3	.	.	TGTGCCAGCAGTCATTCTAGGGGGGGCCTTGGAAACACCATATATTTT	CASSHSRGGLGNTIYF
TRBV12-5	TRBJ2-7	TRBD2	.	TGTGCTAGTGGATCGGGACTAGCGGTCTACGAGCAGTACTTC	CASGSGLAVYEQYF
TRBV18	TRBJ2-7	TRBD1	.	TGTGCCAGCTCTGGGACAGACGAGCAGTACTTC	CASSGTDEQYF
TRBV19	TRBJ1-1	.	.	TGTGCCAGTAGTATAGTTGTCGGTCCTGAAGCTTTCTTT	CASSIVVGPEAFF
TRBV27	TRBJ2-7	.	.	TGTGCCAGCAGTTTATCGGGAGCTCCCTCCTACGAGCAGTACTTC	CASSLSGAPSYEQYF
TRBV5-5	TRBJ2-1	.	.	TGTGCCAGCAGCGTGGGGGACTCCTCCTACAATGAGCAGTTCTTC	CASSVGDSSYNEQFF
TRBV30	TRBJ2-7	TRBD1	.	TGTGCCTGGAGTGTTGGGACAGCTGAATACGAGCAGTACTTC	CAWSVGTAEYEQYF
TRBV5-1	TRBJ2-7	.	.	TGCGCCAGCAGCTTGGCACAGGGAACCTACGAGCAGTACTTC	CASSLAQGTYEQYF
TRBV5-4	TRBJ2-1	.	.	TGTGCCAGCAGCTTAAACAGGGTGGAGCAGTTCTTC	CASSLNRVEQFF
TRBV19	TRBJ2-1	TRBD2	.	TGTGCCAGTAGTCCTAGCGGGAGGATATACAATGAGCAGTTCTTC	CASSPSGRIYNEQFF
TRBV5-6	TRBJ2-7	.	.	TGTGCCAGCAGCGCAGGGGGGCCGTCCTACGAGCAGTACTTC	CASSAGGPSYEQYF
TRBV2	TRBJ1-1	.	.	TGTGCCAGCAAGAGGCGGGAGGACACTGAAGCTTTCTTT	CASKRREDTEAFF
TRBV6-5	TRBJ2-7	TRBD1	few	TGTGCCAGCAGTTACTCGGGACAGGGGAACGAGCAGTACTTC	CASSYSGQGNEQYF
TRBV10-3	TRBJ1-1	TRBD1	.	TGTGCCATCAGTGCCTCTGACAGGGGGAACACTGAAGCTTTCTTT	CAISASDRGNTEAFF
TRBV11-3	TRBJ2-5	TRBD2	.	TGTGCCAGCAGCCCAGGGACTAGCGGGGTCCTCGGGGAGACCCAGTACTTC	CASSPGTSGVLGETQYF
TRBV7-3	TRBJ2-1	TRBD2	.	TGTGCCAGCAGCCCCGAGAGCGGGAGGAAGCAGTTCTTC	CASSPESGRKQFF
TRBV5-1	TRBJ1-2	.	.	TGCGCCAGCAGCTTGGGAGTCAACTATGGCTACACCTTC	CASSLGVNYGYTF
TRBV19	TRBJ1-4	.	once	TGTGCCAGTAGTATCCCCGGGAGGCGGAATGAAAAACTGTTTTTT	CASSIPGRRNEKLFF
TRBV7-8	TRBJ2-5	.	.	TGTGCCAGCAGCTCCCGGTCAGGTCAAGAGACCCAGTACTTC	CASSSRSGQETQYF
TRBV5-5	TRBJ1-1	.	.	TGTGCCAGCAGCTTGGCGGGACTCGCTGAAGCTTTCTTT	CASSLAGLAEAFF
TRBV15	TRBJ1-6	.	few	TGTGCCACCAGCAGAGATCTGATAGGGAGTGTGGGTTCACCCCTCCACTTT	CATSRDLIGSVGSPLHF
TRBV19	TRBJ1-5	.	.	TGTGCCAGTAGTATAGACGGTCAGCCCCAGCATTTT	CASSIDGQPQHF
TRBV4-1	TRBJ2-7	TRBD2	.	TGCGCCAGCAGCCTGAGTGGGACTAGCGGGGGCAACGAGCAGTACTTC	CASSLSGTSGGNEQYF
TRBV27	TRBJ2-5	TRBD2	.	TGTGCCAGCAGTTCACCCGGACTAGCGAGGGAGACCCAGTACTTC	CASSSPGLARETQYF
TRBV4-2	TRBJ1-4	.	.	TGTGCCAGCAGCCAAGGGGAGGTAGATGAAAAACTGTTTTTT	CASSQGEVDEKLFF
TRBV5-8	TRBJ1-5	.	.	TGTGCCAGCAGCCTGGCCCGTCCTACTCTAACAGGGAATCAGCCCCAGCATTTT	CASSLARPTLTGNQPQHF
TRBV19	TRBJ1-4	.	.	TGTGCCAGTAGTCCAAGGGCAGGGACTAATGAAAAACTGTTTTTT	CASSPRAGTNEKLFF